This TCR beta chain derives from a study of Graves' ophthalmopathy and Graves' hyperthyroidism. RNA served as the template for amplifying TCR beta CDR3 regions. First-round RT-PCR used HTBI primers; second-round multiplex PCR followed. Each CDR3 protein is one row after TCRdb ran MiXCR on the multiplex PCR reads. The sample has about 740,000 distinct CDR3 sequences; approximately 40% are singletons. This clonotype was observed at least ten times. Ineligible for inclusion were patients with other autoimmune diseases, uncontrolled infections, pregnancy or lactation. Fresh peripheral blood, around 10 ml, was the PBMC source. The sequencing sample was made of peripheral blood. This sequence was found in an adult man with Graves' ophthalmopathy.

In DNA, the CDR3 is TGCAGCGTTTCTACCGGGGCGAGTCAGCCCCAGCATTTT. Its protein is CSVSTGASQPQHF. The rearrangement uses TRBV29-1 and TRBJ1-5, with D perhaps TRBD1 (5 bases). Trimming removed 5 bases at V and 6 bases at J, with 14 bases between. This CDR3 comprises 13 residues. Germline V gene lookup returns CDR1 SQVTM and CDR2 ANQGSEA.